The present T cell receptor beta chain was sequenced within a study of T cell responses to AZD1222 COVID-19 vaccine. Study conclusions and caveats: No repertoire was sampled before or during the peak T cell response, only after it. Receipt of two AZD1222 doses was followed by a rise in Spike-specific TCR breadth and depth. Donors in the cohort were predominantly white British and more often female, and clonal diversity was possibly underestimated.

The assay was immunoSEQ multiplex PCR, and TCRdb's table has in-frame clones only and misses some. The table shows 100,000 to 150,000 clones, with approximately 89% occurring only once. The CDR3 covers 16 residues. V was clipped by 0 bases and J by 7 bases, with 18 bases between them. Germline V lookup: CDR1 SGHKS, CDR2 YYEKEE (reference sequence). Remarks on this clone: Its antigen is not identified.

This receptor was identified in an adult who received the AZD1222 COVID-19 vaccine. J is TRBJ2-3 and V is TRBV5-5; D might be TRBD1 (7 bases). The specimen was peripheral blood, collected 28 days after the second AZD1222 dose. CDR3 residues: CASSLDGAGQSYTQYF. CDR3 DNA sequence: TGTGCCAGCAGCTTGGACGGGGCGGGACAGAGTTATACGCAGTATTTT.